The 19 T cell receptor beta chains presented below share a single source sample, sequenced in a study of response to subunit inactivated influenza vaccine. TCRdb reanalysed the RT-PCR reads using MiXCR and keeps one entry per CDR3 protein. The sample has over 650,000 distinct CDR3 sequences, about 18% seen once. Here the sequenced sample was PBMCs from blood, taken approximately 5 days after vaccination. These receptors originate from a man in his fifties or sixties who received an inactivated influenza vaccine.

This chain links TRBV7-9 with TRBJ2-2; D is uncertain. CDR1 and CDR2 from the germline V gene are SEHNR and FQNEAQ (reference sequence). Trimming stripped 1 base from V and 1 base from J, with 10 bases between. This CDR3 spans 16 amino acids. This CDR3 reads CASSLGALRNTGELFF. In DNA, the CDR3 is TGTGCCAGCAGCTTAGGGGCCCTAAGGAACACCGGGGAGCTGTTTTTT.

This chain uses TRBV5-1 with TRBJ2-3; a possible D gene is TRBD2 (6 bases). Germline-derived CDR1 and CDR2 are SGHRS and YFSETQ. The CDR3 is made up of 15 amino acids. Trimming left V 5 bases short and J 3 bases short, with 16 bases between. This CDR3 reads CASRPSPRGTDTQYF. The CDR3 DNA is TGCGCCAGCAGACCCTCCCCACGGGGGACAGATACGCAGTATTTT.

The chain combines TRBV15 with TRBJ1-5; D uncertain. Germline V gives CDR1 LNHNV, CDR2 YYDKDF (reference sequence). V dropped 0 bases and J dropped 4 bases, with 4 bases sitting between them. The CDR3 has 13 residues. The CDR3 DNA is TGTGCCACCAGCAGAGATATGAATCAGCCCCAGCATTTT. This codes for CATSRDMNQPQHF.

In this sample, this clonotype turned up a few times. This sequence joins TRBV7-6 and TRBJ2-7, with TRBD2 matching over 12 bases. The V and J ends lost 5 bases and 3 bases, in that order; junction bases with no gene match: 5. The CDR3 is 15 amino acids. CDR1 SGHVS and CDR2 FNYEAQ come from the germline V gene. As DNA, the CDR3 is TGTGCCAGCAGCCGGACTAGCGGGGACTACTACGAGCAGTACTTC. This sequence encodes CASSRTSGDYYEQYF. Drawing the rest from reference TRBV7-6 and TRBJ2-7, the complete variable domain is GAGVSQSPRYKVTKRGQDVALRCDPISGHVSLYWYRQALGQGPEFLTYFNYEAQQDKSGLPNDRFSAERPEGSISTLTIQRTEQRDSAMYRCASSRTSGDYYEQYFGPGTRLTVT.

The chain is built from TRBV4-2 and TRBJ1-5, with 7 bases aligning to TRBD1. Germline values: CDR1 LGHNA, CDR2 YNFKEQ. The CDR3 consists of 16 residues. J gave up 5 bases and V 0 bases, and 7 bases lay outside the gene matches. CDR3 amino acids: CASSQDSARGYQPQHF. The CDR3 bases are TGTGCCAGCAGCCAAGATTCGGCCAGGGGGTATCAGCCCCAGCATTTT.

The sample holds a few counts of this clonotype. V is TRBV25-1 and J is TRBJ2-7, with TRBD1 matching 7 bases. The CDR3 covers 14 residues. The germline V gene encodes CDR1 MGHDK and CDR2 SYGVNS. The V gene end was trimmed by 4 bases and the J gene end by 6 bases; junction bases not matched to a gene: 9. The CDR3 region has the DNA TGTGCCAGCAGTGGGTACAGGGGCCTGGCCGAGCAGTACTTC. It encodes CASSGYRGLAEQYF.

This clonotype has ten or more counts. CDR3 nucleotide sequence: TGTGCCAGCAGCCCTAGCGGTCCAGGACAGGGCGGGTCACCCCTCCACTTT. It specifies CASSPSGPGQGGSPLHF. The V and J genes are TRBV7-6 and TRBJ1-6; 8 bases are a match to TRBD1. The CDR3 runs 17 residues. Germline CDR1 is SGHVS and CDR2 is FNYEAQ. V trimming: 5 bases; J trimming: 10 bases; junction bases outside the gene matches: 16.

This clonotype was seen only a few times. V and J are TRBV20-1 and TRBJ2-3; possible D gene TRBD2, 7 bases. This CDR3 comprises 14 residues. Germline lookup yields CDR1 DFQATT and CDR2 SNEGSKA (reference sequence). CDR3: CSGGRSLSTDTQYF. The CDR3 nucleotides are TGCAGCGGGGGGCGCTCCCTTAGCACAGATACGCAGTATTTT.

A few counts support this clonotype. V is TRBV7-6 and J is TRBJ2-1; 7 nucleotides agree with TRBD2. Germline V gives CDR1 SGHVS, CDR2 FNYEAQ. The trim removed 2 bases at V and 0 bases at J, leaving 16 bases unmatched. The CDR3 is 20 residues long. In nucleotides, the CDR3 is TGTGCCAGCAGCTTAAGTCCAGCGGGAAGAGCCCAGAGCTCCTACAATGAGCAGTTCTTC. Its translation is CASSLSPAGRAQSSYNEQFF.

The J gene is TRBJ2-2, the V gene TRBV7-6; no clear D. This CDR3 comprises 15 residues. CDR1 is SGHVS, CDR2 FNYEAQ, per germline. V lost 1 base and J 5 bases, leaving 11 bases between the germline ends. The CDR3 coding sequence is TGTGCCAGCAGCTTAGACGGCCCAGTAACCGGGGAGCTGTTTTTT. Translation gives CASSLDGPVTGELFF.

The chain employs TRBV20-1 and TRBJ1-5; D is uncertain. The CDR3 runs to 14 residues. Germline-derived CDR1 and CDR2 are DFQATT and SNEGSKA (reference sequence). Between the trimmed V and J ends, which lost 0 bases and 2 bases, there was a span of 8 bases. In DNA, the CDR3 is TGCAGTGCTAGAGATTCCGGGGGCAATCAGCCCCAGCATTTT. It yields the protein CSARDSGGNQPQHF.

This clonotype appeared a few times. This chain connects TRBV12-3 or TRBV12-4 to TRBJ1-5; D gene ambiguous. V shed 6 bases and J shed 2 bases, with 11 bases lying between them. The CDR3 is 14 amino acids. CDR3 region: CASSSGLGNQPQHF. The CDR3 DNA reads TGTGCCAGCAGCTCAGGTTTGGGCAATCAGCCCCAGCATTTT.

This clonotype occurred a few times. This chain joins TRBV13 and TRBJ2-1; 9 bases are shared with TRBD2. The CDR3 contains 15 residues. Germline V gives CDR1 PRHDT, CDR2 FYEKMQ (reference sequence). The V and J ends lost 7 bases and 7 bases, in that order; junction bases with no gene match: 11. The CDR3 sequence: CASTYSRLAVNEQFF. In nucleotides, the CDR3 is TGTGCCAGCACCTACTCCAGACTAGCGGTTAATGAGCAGTTCTTC.

The chain combines TRBV7-8 with TRBJ2-5, with D maybe TRBD2 (6 bases). V gave up 7 bases and J gave up 5 bases, with 20 bases separating them. The CDR3 runs 15 residues. The germline V gene encodes CDR1 SGHVS and CDR2 FQNEAQ. CDR3 coding DNA: TGTGCCAGCACCCCCAAGAGGGACTCCCGGGAGACCCAGTACTTC. Its protein is CASTPKRDSRETQYF.

This clonotype was picked up many times. CDR3 residues: CAISESAQGANVLTF. The CDR3 DNA is TGTGCCATCAGTGAGTCGGCTCAGGGGGCCAACGTCCTGACTTTC. The chain links TRBV10-3 to TRBJ2-6; D is unresolved. The CDR3 consists of 15 residues. Germline V CDR1 and CDR2: ENHRY, SYGVKD. V was clipped by 0 bases and J by 4 bases, with 7 bases between them.

This clonotype was seen a handful of times. The rearrangement joins TRBV20-1 to TRBJ2-1; TRBD2 agrees at 11 bases. CDR1 is DFQATT, CDR2 SNEGSKA, per germline (reference sequence). The trim removed 6 bases at V and 7 bases at J, leaving 8 bases unmatched. The CDR3 has 14 amino acids. CDR3 nucleotide sequence: TGCAGTGCCAGTAGCGGGAGGGCCGGAAATGAGCAGTTCTTC. Translating gives CSASSGRAGNEQFF.

The chain links TRBV9 to TRBJ2-1, with 11 bases matching TRBD2. The CDR3 spans 20 residues. Germline assignment: CDR1 SGDLS and CDR2 YYNGEE. With V trimmed by 0 bases and J by 3 bases, 14 bases remained unmatched. The CDR3 spells CASSVVLWLAGGVFYNEQFF. CDR3 sequence (DNA): TGTGCCAGCAGCGTAGTGCTGTGGCTAGCGGGAGGTGTGTTCTACAATGAGCAGTTCTTC.

This chain joins TRBV7-2 and TRBJ2-1; no definite D call. This CDR3 has 15 residues. V was shortened by 4 bases and J by 4 bases, with 14 bases between the two germline ends. Germline V gene sequence: CDR1 SGHTA, CDR2 FQGNSA. CDR3 loop: CASSYVGSVYNEQFF. CDR3 coding DNA: TGTGCCAGCAGCTACGTTGGGTCTGTTTACAATGAGCAGTTCTTC.

The chain employs TRBV5-1 and TRBJ2-1; D might be TRBD2 (6 bases). This CDR3 contains 16 residues. With 3 bases removed from V and 7 bases from J, the gap between germline ends came to 20 bases. Germline V gene data show CDR1 as SGHRS and CDR2 as YFSETQ. The CDR3 DNA sequence: TGCGCCAGCAGCTGGGCCGGGACTCGTCGTTCGAATGAGCAGTTCTTC. Translation gives CASSWAGTRRSNEQFF.